The rows below give T cell receptor beta chains drawn from one sample of a study of technical replicates of blood from a handful of donors. This table comes from immunoSEQ multiplex PCR, and its TCRdb copy is limited to in-frame clones, with some not included. The table lists 55,000 to 70,000 clones, around 88% of them singletons, with roughly 5.1% in the top ten. Sequences were obtained from PBMCs. The receptor set was obtained from a human donor in good health. Some clones in this sample may be carry-over from other donors' samples. CDR3s include the opening cysteine and the closing phenylalanine or tryptophan. The D gene is left open where the match is weak. Where a row states a size, it is once, few, many or the class of an expanded clone; other rows omit it.

NA	TRBJ1-5	NA	TRBV5-6	CASSLYGEWVQPQHF	TGTGCCAGCAGCTTGTACGGGGAGTGGGTTCAGCCCCAGCATTTT
once	TRBJ2-1	NA	TRBV7-9	CASSTPLTPEEFF	TGTGCCAGCAGCACCCCCCTGACGCCAGAGGAGTTCTTC
NA	TRBJ1-4	NA	TRBV2	CASSDRGRPGEKLFF	TGTGCCAGCAGTGACAGGGGTCGGCCTGGTGAAAAACTGTTTTTT
NA	TRBJ2-7	TRBD2	TRBV4-1	CASSPTGSSGTTEQYF	TGCGCCAGCAGCCCAACCGGATCGAGCGGGACTACCGAGCAGTACTTC
NA	TRBJ2-3	NA	TRBV30	CAWERGGSDTQYF	TGTGCCTGGGAACGGGGAGGCTCAGATACGCAGTATTTT
NA	TRBJ1-4	TRBD1	TRBV5-8	CASSKRQGTNEKLFF	TGTGCCAGCAGCAAGAGACAGGGGACTAATGAAAAACTGTTTTTT
NA	TRBJ2-7	TRBD2	TRBV6-5	CASSYRTSGGTYEQYF	TGTGCCAGCAGTTACCGGACTAGCGGGGGAACCTACGAGCAGTACTTC
NA	TRBJ1-4	NA	TRBV6-6	CASSIDRPAANEKLFF	TGTGCCAGCAGTATCGACAGACCCGCGGCTAATGAAAAACTGTTTTTT
NA	TRBJ1-5	TRBD1	TRBV19	CASSPATGLHQPQHF	TGTGCCAGTAGCCCAGCGACAGGGTTACATCAGCCCCAGCATTTT
NA	TRBJ2-1	TRBD2	TRBV4-3	CASSPRALAGASDEQFF	TGCGCCAGCAGCCCAAGAGCTCTAGCGGGGGCGTCCGATGAGCAGTTCTTC
NA	TRBJ1-1	NA	TRBV7-3	CASSLSPGVTEAFF	TGTGCCAGCAGCTTAAGCCCAGGGGTCACTGAAGCTTTCTTT
NA	TRBJ2-3	TRBD2	TRBV9	CASSAQRGVTDTQYF	TGTGCCAGCAGCGCCCAGCGGGGGGTGACAGATACGCAGTATTTT
NA	TRBJ2-7	NA	TRBV7-8	CASSHGQNRREQYF	TGTGCCAGCAGCCACGGCCAAAACCGGCGGGAGCAGTACTTC
NA	TRBJ2-3	TRBD2	TRBV5-1	CASSLGLETDTQYF	TGCGCCAGCAGCTTAGGACTAGAAACAGATACGCAGTATTTT
NA	TRBJ2-7	TRBD1	TRBV13	CASSFQGAQGKQYF	TGTGCCAGCAGCTTTCAGGGGGCGCAAGGAAAGCAGTACTTC
NA	TRBJ1-5	TRBD1	TRBV12-5	CASGYGQGNQPQHF	TGTGCTAGTGGTTACGGACAGGGCAATCAGCCCCAGCATTTT
NA	TRBJ2-7	TRBD1	TRBV6-5	CASSAQGPVWEQYF	TGTGCCAGCAGTGCACAGGGGCCGGTCTGGGAGCAGTACTTC
once	TRBJ1-3	TRBD1	TRBV5-1	CASSLKGQESGNTIYF	TGCGCCAGCAGCTTAAAGGGACAGGAGTCTGGAAACACCATATATTTT
NA	TRBJ2-1	TRBD2	TRBV9	CASSRSRGGNEQFF	TGTGCCAGCAGCCGCTCTAGGGGAGGGAATGAGCAGTTCTTC
NA	TRBJ2-1	NA	TRBV7-8	CASSLSRGQYYNEQFF	TGTGCCAGCAGCTTAAGTCGTGGACAGTACTACAATGAGCAGTTCTTC
NA	TRBJ1-2	TRBD1	TRBV19	CASRPGQLGGYTF	TGTGCCAGTAGGCCGGGACAGCTGGGTGGCTACACCTTC
NA	TRBJ2-3	TRBD2	TRBV11-2	CASSKVGGSTDTQYF	TGTGCCAGCAGCAAAGTCGGGGGGAGCACAGATACGCAGTATTTT
once	TRBJ2-2	TRBD2	TRBV4-1	CASSQYQFPGLAGGRDTGELFF	TGCGCCAGCAGCCAATATCAATTCCCGGGACTAGCGGGAGGGCGGGACACCGGGGAGCTGTTTTTT
NA	TRBJ1-5	NA	TRBV2	CASSEVGAGNQPQHF	TGTGCCAGCAGTGAGGTGGGAGCGGGCAATCAGCCCCAGCATTTT
once	TRBJ2-3	TRBD2	TRBV5-4	CASSSTLTSGGFRTQYF	TGTGCCAGCAGCTCCACTCTAACTAGCGGGGGGTTTCGGACGCAGTATTTT
once	TRBJ1-5	NA	TRBV7-2	CASSHRGNQPQHF	TGTGCCAGCAGCCACAGAGGCAATCAGCCCCAGCATTTT
once	TRBJ2-5	NA	TRBV6-1	CASSGGTEETQYF	TGTGCCAGCAGTGGGGGGACTGAAGAGACCCAGTACTTC
NA	TRBJ2-5	NA	TRBV2	CASSEDRGQETQYF	TGTGCCAGCAGTGAGGATCGGGGACAAGAGACCCAGTACTTC
NA	TRBJ2-5	TRBD2	TRBV7-3	CASSLGLAGQETQYF	TGTGCCAGCAGCTTAGGACTAGCGGGTCAGGAGACCCAGTACTTC
NA	TRBJ2-5	TRBD2	TRBV7-2	CASSFRGLAGGRYQETQYF	TGTGCCAGCAGCTTCAGGGGACTAGCGGGAGGGCGGTACCAAGAGACCCAGTACTTC
NA	TRBJ2-3	TRBD2	TRBV6-1	CASSVRRGGISTDTQYF	TGTGCCAGCAGTGTCAGGCGGGGGGGGATAAGCACAGATACGCAGTATTTT